A selection of T cell receptor beta chains follows, all from one sample in a study of CD8 T cells in ankylosing spondylitis. TCRdb processed the 5' RACE reads anew with MiXCR; each CDR3 protein has one entry. The sample lists about 500,000 distinct CDR3 sequences; 10% to 15% were seen once. Sequencing was done on a sample of blood, either unsorted or a sorted T cell fraction (not recorded which). Receptor source: a male donor with ankylosing spondylitis. CDR3s include the opening cysteine and the closing phenylalanine or tryptophan. A D gene is named only where the DNA matches it firmly. Some rows mark clone size as missing; the rest say once, few, many or name a class of expanded clone.

d_call: .
j_call: TRBJ1-2
clone_size: many
v_call: TRBV24-1
cdr3_nt: TGTGCCACCAGTGACCCCTACGGGACGAAAGGCTACACCTTC
cdr3_aa: CATSDPYGTKGYTF

d_call: .
j_call: TRBJ2-5
clone_size: many
v_call: TRBV3-1
cdr3_nt: TGTGCCAGCAGCCACTATGTACAGGGTCAAGAGACCCAGTACTTC
cdr3_aa: CASSHYVQGQETQYF

d_call: TRBD2
j_call: TRBJ2-5
clone_size: .
v_call: TRBV27
cdr3_nt: TGTGCCAGCAGGAAACTAGCGTCCCAAGAGACCCAGTACTTC
cdr3_aa: CASRKLASQETQYF

d_call: TRBD2
j_call: TRBJ2-1
clone_size: few
v_call: TRBV12-3/TRBV12-4
cdr3_nt: TGTGCCAGCACCTCGGGACTAGCTTACGGTGAGCAGTTCTTC
cdr3_aa: CASTSGLAYGEQFF

d_call: .
j_call: TRBJ2-1
clone_size: .
v_call: TRBV20-1
cdr3_nt: TGCAGTGCTATACTAGCAGCCTACAATGAGCAGTTCTTC
cdr3_aa: CSAILAAYNEQFF

d_call: TRBD1
j_call: TRBJ2-7
clone_size: .
v_call: TRBV5-1
cdr3_nt: TGCGCCAGCAGGGTGAGAGGGACAGCTTCACCCGAGCAGTACTTC
cdr3_aa: CASRVRGTASPEQYF

d_call: TRBD1
j_call: TRBJ1-6
clone_size: .
v_call: TRBV5-6
cdr3_nt: TGTGCCAGCAGCTCATTCCGGGACAGGATTAATTCACCCCTCCACTTT
cdr3_aa: CASSSFRDRINSPLHF

d_call: .
j_call: TRBJ2-1
clone_size: few
v_call: TRBV9
cdr3_nt: TGTGCCAGCAGCGTAGTTGGGGGGCCCTACAATGAGCAGTTCTTC
cdr3_aa: CASSVVGGPYNEQFF

d_call: .
j_call: TRBJ2-1
clone_size: .
v_call: TRBV20-1
cdr3_nt: TGCAGTGCTAGAACGGATAACAATGAGCAGTTCTTC
cdr3_aa: CSARTDNNEQFF

d_call: .
j_call: TRBJ2-7
clone_size: few
v_call: TRBV6-1
cdr3_nt: TGTGCCAGCTGCCCCAGCGGGTCCTACGAGCAGTACTTC
cdr3_aa: CASCPSGSYEQYF

d_call: .
j_call: TRBJ2-2
clone_size: few
v_call: TRBV2
cdr3_nt: TGTGCCAGCAGTGACGTACAGGCATTTATCTCCGGGGAGCTGTTTTTT
cdr3_aa: CASSDVQAFISGELFF

d_call: .
j_call: TRBJ2-3
clone_size: many
v_call: TRBV7-9
cdr3_nt: TGTGCCAGCAGCCAACAAGGAGGGACAGATACGCAGTATTTT
cdr3_aa: CASSQQGGTDTQYF

d_call: .
j_call: TRBJ2-3
clone_size: few
v_call: TRBV20-1
cdr3_nt: TGCAGTGTCCGGAGCGCAGATACGCAGTATTTT
cdr3_aa: CSVRSADTQYF

d_call: .
j_call: TRBJ2-2
clone_size: few
v_call: TRBV5-1
cdr3_nt: TGCGCCAGCAGCGATGACGTGAACACCGGGGAGCTGTTTTTT
cdr3_aa: CASSDDVNTGELFF

d_call: .
j_call: TRBJ2-1
clone_size: .
v_call: TRBV6-1
cdr3_nt: TGTGCCAGGAACGGCTACTCCTACAATGAGCAGTTCTTC
cdr3_aa: CARNGYSYNEQFF

d_call: .
j_call: TRBJ2-1
clone_size: .
v_call: TRBV10-3
cdr3_nt: TGTGCCATCTCCCCCCGCCGAGGGGATGAGCAGTTCTTC
cdr3_aa: CAISPRRGDEQFF

d_call: TRBD1
j_call: TRBJ1-6
clone_size: many
v_call: TRBV5-4
cdr3_nt: TGTGCCAGCAGCTTCCGATGGGACAGGGCTAATTCACCCCTCCACTTT
cdr3_aa: CASSFRWDRANSPLHF

d_call: TRBD1
j_call: TRBJ2-1
clone_size: few
v_call: TRBV20-1
cdr3_nt: TGCAGTGCTGTGAAACAGGGGAAAGTCAATGAGCAGTTCTTC
cdr3_aa: CSAVKQGKVNEQFF

d_call: .
j_call: TRBJ2-1
clone_size: .
v_call: TRBV6-6
cdr3_nt: TGTGCCAGCAGTCTTGATCATGCAAATGAGCAGTTCTTC
cdr3_aa: CASSLDHANEQFF

d_call: .
j_call: TRBJ1-2
clone_size: many
v_call: TRBV7-9
cdr3_nt: TGTGCCAGCAGCCGACGGGACTCCGGATTCTATGGCTACACCTTC
cdr3_aa: CASSRRDSGFYGYTF

d_call: .
j_call: TRBJ2-1
clone_size: .
v_call: TRBV9
cdr3_nt: TGTGCCAGCAGCGTAGGGGACCTCGAGGGGTACAATGAGCAGTTCTTC
cdr3_aa: CASSVGDLEGYNEQFF

d_call: TRBD1
j_call: TRBJ2-1
clone_size: few
v_call: TRBV4-1
cdr3_nt: TGCGCCAGCAGCCAAACCGGGACAGGGGGAAACAATGAGCAGTTCTTC
cdr3_aa: CASSQTGTGGNNEQFF

d_call: .
j_call: TRBJ1-2
clone_size: .
v_call: TRBV6-1
cdr3_nt: TGTGCCAGCAGAATCAACCACAGGGTAGAAGGCTACACCTTC
cdr3_aa: CASRINHRVEGYTF

d_call: .
j_call: TRBJ2-4
clone_size: few
v_call: TRBV20-1
cdr3_nt: TGCAGTGCTAGAGATGCCGGGACATTTGGGAACATTCAGTACTTC
cdr3_aa: CSARDAGTFGNIQYF